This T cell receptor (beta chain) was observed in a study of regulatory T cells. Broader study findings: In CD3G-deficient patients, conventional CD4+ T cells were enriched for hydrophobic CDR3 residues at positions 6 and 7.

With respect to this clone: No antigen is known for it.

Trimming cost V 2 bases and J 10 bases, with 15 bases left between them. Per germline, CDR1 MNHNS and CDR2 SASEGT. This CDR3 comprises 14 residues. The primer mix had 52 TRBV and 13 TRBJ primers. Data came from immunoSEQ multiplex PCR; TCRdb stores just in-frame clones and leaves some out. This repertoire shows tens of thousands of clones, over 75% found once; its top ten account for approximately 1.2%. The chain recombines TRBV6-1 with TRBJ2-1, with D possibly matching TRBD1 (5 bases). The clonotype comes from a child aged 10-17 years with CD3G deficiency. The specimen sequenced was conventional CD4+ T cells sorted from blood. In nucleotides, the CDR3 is TGTGCCAGCAGTGAATATCCGATGAAGGGGGAGCAGTTCTTC. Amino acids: CASSEYPMKGEQFF.